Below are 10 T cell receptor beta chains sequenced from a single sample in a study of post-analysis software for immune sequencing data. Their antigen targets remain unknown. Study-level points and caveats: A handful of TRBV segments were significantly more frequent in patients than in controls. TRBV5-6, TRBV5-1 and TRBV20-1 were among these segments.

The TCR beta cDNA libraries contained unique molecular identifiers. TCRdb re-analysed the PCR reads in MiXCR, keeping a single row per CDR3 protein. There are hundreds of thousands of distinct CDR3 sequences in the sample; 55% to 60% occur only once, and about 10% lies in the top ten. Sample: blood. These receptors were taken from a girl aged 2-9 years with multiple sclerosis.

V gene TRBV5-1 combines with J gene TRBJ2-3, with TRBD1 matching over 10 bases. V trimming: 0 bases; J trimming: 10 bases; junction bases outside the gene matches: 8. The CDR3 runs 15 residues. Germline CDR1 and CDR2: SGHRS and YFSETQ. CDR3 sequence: CASSLAGQGTYAQYF. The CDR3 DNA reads TGCGCCAGCAGCTTGGCGGGACAGGGGACTTACGCGCAGTATTTT. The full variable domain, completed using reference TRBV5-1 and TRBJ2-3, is KAGVTQTPRYLIKTRGQQVTLSCSPISGHRSVSWYQQTPGQGLQFLFEYFSETQRNKGNFPGRFSGRQFSNSRSEMNVSTLELGDSALYLCASSLAGQGTYAQYFGPGTRLTVL.

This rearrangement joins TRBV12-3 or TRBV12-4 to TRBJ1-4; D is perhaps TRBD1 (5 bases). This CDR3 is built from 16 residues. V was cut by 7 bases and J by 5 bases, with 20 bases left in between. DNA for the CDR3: TGTGCCAGCATCATCCTACCGGGACCGCGGAATGAAAAACTGTTTTTT. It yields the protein CASIILPGPRNEKLFF.

CDR3 loop: CSARLATDTQYF. For the CDR3, the DNA is TGCAGTGCTAGACTAGCGACAGATACGCAGTATTTT. This chain links TRBV20-1 with TRBJ2-3; perhaps TRBD2 as D (6 bases). Between the trimmed V and J ends, which lost 2 bases and 3 bases, there was a span of 6 bases. The CDR3 is 12 amino acids. Germline V gene data show CDR1 as DFQATT and CDR2 as SNEGSKA (reference sequence).

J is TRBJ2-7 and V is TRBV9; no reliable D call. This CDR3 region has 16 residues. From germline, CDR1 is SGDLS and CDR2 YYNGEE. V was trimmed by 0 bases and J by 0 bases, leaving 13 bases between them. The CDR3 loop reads CASSVGYGSRSYEQYF. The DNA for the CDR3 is TGTGCCAGCAGCGTAGGGTACGGGTCACGCTCCTACGAGCAGTACTTC. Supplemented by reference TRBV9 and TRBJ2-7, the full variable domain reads DSGVTQTPKHLITATGQRVTLRCSPRSGDLSVYWYQQSLDQGLQFLIQYYNGEERAKGNILERFSAQQFPDLHSELNLSSLELGDSALYFCASSVGYGSRSYEQYFGPGTRLTVT.

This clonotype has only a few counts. DNA for the CDR3: TGCGCCAGCAGCTTGGTCGTACCCGGGGAAGATACGCAGTATTTT. Residues: CASSLVVPGEDTQYF. This chain joins TRBV5-1 and TRBJ2-3, with a possible D match to TRBD2 (5 bases). Germline V CDR1 and CDR2: SGHRS, YFSETQ. The CDR3 runs to 15 residues. V was cut by 0 bases and J by 5 bases, with 13 bases left in between.

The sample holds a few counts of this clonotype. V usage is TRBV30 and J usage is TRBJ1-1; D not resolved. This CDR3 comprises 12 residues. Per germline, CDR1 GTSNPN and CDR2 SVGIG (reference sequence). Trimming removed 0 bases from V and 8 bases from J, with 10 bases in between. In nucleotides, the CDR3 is TGTGCCTGGAGTGTAGAAGGGATCGAAGCTTTCTTT. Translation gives CAWSVEGIEAFF.

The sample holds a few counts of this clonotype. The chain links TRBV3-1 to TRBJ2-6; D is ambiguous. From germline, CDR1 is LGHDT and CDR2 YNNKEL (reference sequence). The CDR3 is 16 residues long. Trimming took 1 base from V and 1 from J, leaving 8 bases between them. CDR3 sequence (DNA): TGTGCCAGCAGCCAAGGAATGGGATCTGGGGCCAACGTCCTGACTTTC. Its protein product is CASSQGMGSGANVLTF.

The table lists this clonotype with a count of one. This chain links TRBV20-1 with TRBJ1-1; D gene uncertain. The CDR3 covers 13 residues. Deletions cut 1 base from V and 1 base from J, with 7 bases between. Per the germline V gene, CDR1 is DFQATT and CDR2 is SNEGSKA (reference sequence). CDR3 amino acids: CSARANENTEAFF. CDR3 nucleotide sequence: TGCAGTGCTAGAGCTAATGAGAACACTGAAGCTTTCTTT.

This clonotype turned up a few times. The CDR3 bases are TGCGCCAGCAGCTTGACCGGGACAGGCACTAGCACAGATACGCAGTATTTT. Its protein is CASSLTGTGTSTDTQYF. V and J are TRBV5-1 and TRBJ2-3; 8 bases match TRBD1. V gave up 1 base and J gave up 0 bases; unmatched junction bases: 7. From germline, CDR1 is SGHRS and CDR2 YFSETQ. The CDR3 runs 17 residues. Together with reference TRBV5-1 and TRBJ2-3, the CDR3 gives the full variable domain: KAGVTQTPRYLIKTRGQQVTLSCSPISGHRSVSWYQQTPGQGLQFLFEYFSETQRNKGNFPGRFSGRQFSNSRSEMNVSTLELGDSALYLCASSLTGTGTSTDTQYFGPGTRLTVL.

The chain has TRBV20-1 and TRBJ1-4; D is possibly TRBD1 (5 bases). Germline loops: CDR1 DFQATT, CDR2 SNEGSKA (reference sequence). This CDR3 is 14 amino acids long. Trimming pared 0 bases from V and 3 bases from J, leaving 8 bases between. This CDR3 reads CSARETGPNEKLFF. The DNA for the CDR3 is TGCAGTGCTAGAGAAACGGGACCTAATGAAAAACTGTTTTTT.